The 22 T cell receptor beta chains below were found in one sample sequenced in a study of T cells in Graves' hyperthyroidism and ophthalmopathy. What was amplified from RNA transcripts were TCR beta CDR3 regions. First-round RT-PCR targeting the TCR CDR3 was performed with the HTBI primer set. TCRdb used MiXCR to reprocess the multiplex PCR reads, holding one entry per CDR3 protein. The sample records under 750,000 distinct CDR3 sequences, approximately 19% being singletons. Input material: blood. The source of these receptors is a woman aged 45-65 years with Graves' hyperthyroidism that later progressed to Graves' ophthalmopathy.

V gene TRBV7-9 combines with J gene TRBJ1-4; D is ambiguous. CDR1 and CDR2 (germline): SEHNR, FQNEAQ (reference sequence). The CDR3 is 15 amino acids. V lost 4 bases and J 6 bases, leaving 15 bases between the germline ends. DNA of the CDR3: TGTGCCAGCAGCTCCAGCGGGATTGTAGATGAAAAACTGTTTTTT. Translated: CASSSSGIVDEKLFF. The full variable domain, completed using reference TRBV7-9 and TRBJ1-4, is DTGVSQNPRHKITKRGQNVTFRCDPISEHNRLYWYRQTLGQGPEFLTYFQNEAQLEKSRLLSDRFSAERPKGSFSTLEIQRTEQGDSAMYLCASSSSGIVDEKLFFGSGTQLSVL.

The table lists this clonotype with a count of one. The chain links TRBV6-1 to TRBJ1-5, with 10 bases that match TRBD1. Germline-derived CDR1 and CDR2 are MNHNS and SASEGT. The CDR3 has 15 residues. Losses at the gene ends were 8 bases for V and 7 bases for J; bases not matched to a gene: 11. Here the CDR3 reads CASDPGTGEGQPQHF. CDR3 DNA: TGTGCCAGCGATCCCGGGACAGGGGAAGGGCAGCCCCAGCATTTT.

The chain has TRBV10-3 and TRBJ2-5; TRBD2 matches 10 bases. The CDR3 is 13 amino acids. Germline loops: CDR1 ENHRY, CDR2 SYGVKD. Trimming cost V 11 bases and J 0 bases; bases outside gene matches: 3. CDR3 region: CAVTSGDQETQYF. The CDR3, as DNA: TGTGCCGTAACTAGCGGGGACCAAGAGACCCAGTACTTC.

This clonotype was seen only a few times. The genes are TRBV13 and TRBJ2-2; D is unresolved. The V and J ends lost 2 bases and 0 bases respectively, with 13 bases between them. This CDR3 spans 17 amino acids. Germline V gene lookup returns CDR1 PRHDT and CDR2 FYEKMQ (reference sequence). In DNA form, the CDR3 reads TGTGCCAGCAGCTTAAGAAAGGCAGCTTCGAACACCGGGGAGCTGTTTTTT. This gives the protein CASSLRKAASNTGELFF.

The chain combines TRBV29-1 with TRBJ1-1, with 9 bases fitting TRBD1. The CDR3 covers 12 residues. V was clipped by 7 bases and J by 5 bases; unmatched bases: 5. CDR1 SQVTM and CDR2 ANQGSEA come from the germline V gene. CDR3 sequence: CSETGTGTEAFF. CDR3 in DNA: TGCAGCGAGACCGGGACAGGGACTGAAGCTTTCTTT.

The V and J genes are TRBV11-2 and TRBJ2-1, with 16 bases aligning to TRBD2. V trimming: 6 bases; J trimming: 7 bases; junction bases outside the gene matches: 9. Germline V lookup: CDR1 SGHAT, CDR2 FQNNGV. CDR3 length equals 17 residues. The DNA of the CDR3 is TGTGCCAGCAGGTGGGGACTAGCGGGGGGGCCGGGGAATGAGCAGTTCTTC. Amino acid sequence: CASRWGLAGGPGNEQFF.

This clonotype was seen repeatedly, ten times or more. The J gene is TRBJ1-1, the V gene TRBV6-5, with a tentative D call TRBD1 (5 bases). V shed 2 bases and J shed 1 base, with 8 bases lying between them. Germline values: CDR1 MNHEY, CDR2 SVGAGI. This CDR3 is built from 14 residues. The CDR3 sequence is CASSYPGTNTEAFF. DNA for the CDR3: TGTGCCAGCAGTTACCCGGGGACGAACACTGAAGCTTTCTTT.

This clonotype was detected many times. The chain employs TRBV7-8 and TRBJ1-1, with TRBD1 identical over 8 bases. There are 15 residues in the CDR3. V trimming: 5 bases; J trimming: 0 bases; junction bases outside the gene matches: 5. Germline values: CDR1 SGHVS, CDR2 FQNEAQ. CDR3 region: CASSPQTGVNTEAFF. The CDR3 DNA reads as TGTGCCAGCAGCCCGCAGACAGGGGTGAACACTGAAGCTTTCTTT.

This clonotype occurred a few times. The genes are TRBV6-1 and TRBJ1-2; 7 positions agree with TRBD1. The germline gives CDR1 MNHNS, CDR2 SASEGT. The length of the CDR3 is 13 residues. V dropped 6 bases and J dropped 4; count of bases not matched to a gene: 5. The CDR3 sequence is CASRKDRTYGYTF. The CDR3 nucleotides read TGTGCCAGCAGGAAGGACAGGACCTATGGCTACACCTTC.

This clonotype has only a few counts. The chain couples TRBV3-1 to TRBJ1-2; no clear D. V lost 1 base to trimming and J lost 5 bases, with 14 bases between them. The germline V gene encodes CDR1 LGHDT and CDR2 YNNKEL (reference sequence). CDR3 length: 15 residues. The CDR3 nucleotides read TGTGCCAGCAGCCAAGTTCGACACACACAGTATGGCTACACCTTC. Translated, it gives CASSQVRHTQYGYTF.

The CDR3: CSAMVAGRDTEAFF. CDR3 coding DNA: TGCAGTGCTATGGTGGCAGGCCGAGACACTGAAGCTTTCTTT. V and J are TRBV20-1 and TRBJ1-1; D is undetermined. Trimming removed 4 bases at V and 3 bases at J, with 15 bases between. CDR3 length: 14 amino acids. Germline lookup yields CDR1 DFQATT and CDR2 SNEGSKA (reference sequence).

In its sample, this clonotype was seen a few times. DNA for the CDR3: TGCAGTGCTGTACGTCCTCAAGGAAACACCATATATTTT. Its protein is CSAVRPQGNTIYF. This chain joins TRBV20-1 and TRBJ1-3; D gene ambiguous. The CDR3 has 13 amino acids. V was trimmed by 5 bases and J by 4 bases, leaving 12 bases between them. Per the germline V gene, CDR1 is DFQATT and CDR2 is SNEGSKA (reference sequence).

This clonotype was counted between two and nine times. Its ends do not fully match the called genes, so a read error is possible. V is TRBV7-3 and J is TRBJ2-3, with 8 bases identical to TRBD1. Germline V CDR1 and CDR2: SGHTA, FQGTGA. The length of the CDR3 is 15 residues. CDR3 sequence reads: CASSLTGVRTDTRYF. The DNA for the CDR3 is TGTGCCAGCAGCTTGACAGGGGTCCGCACAGATACGCGGTATTTT.

The table lists this clonotype with many counts. The chain uses TRBV3-1 and TRBJ1-2, with D perhaps TRBD1 (5 bases). The CDR3 consists of 14 residues. Germline CDR1 and CDR2: LGHDT and YNNKEL (reference sequence). Trimming took off 1 base at V and 5 bases at J, with 11 bases between the two ends. The CDR3 DNA reads TGTGCCAGCAGCCAAGGACGGGACGGTTATGGCTACACCTTC. Translating it yields CASSQGRDGYGYTF. The full variable domain, with the rest looked up from reference TRBV3-1 and TRBJ1-2, is DTAVSQTPKYLVTQMGNDKSIKCEQNLGHDTMYWYKQDSKKFLKIMFSYNNKELIINETVPNRFSPKSPDKAHLNLHINSLELGDSAVYFCASSQGRDGYGYTFGSGTRLTVV.

This clonotype has more than one count but fewer than ten. The gene calls are TRBV15 and TRBJ2-5; no clear D. In germline, CDR1 is LNHNV, CDR2 YYDKDF (reference sequence). Deletions cut 5 bases from V and 5 bases from J, with 18 bases between. CDR3 length equals 15 residues. This chain's CDR3 is CATSPRITTPETQYF. The CDR3 DNA is TGTGCCACCAGCCCCCGGATTACGACCCCCGAGACCCAGTACTTC.

This clonotype turned up a few times. The chain is built from TRBV9 and TRBJ2-1, with 8 bases aligning to TRBD2. Germline lookup yields CDR1 SGDLS and CDR2 YYNGEE. The V segment lost 2 bases and the J segment 2 bases; nucleotides outside the gene matches: 9. The CDR3 loop spans 17 amino acids. In DNA form, the CDR3 reads TGTGCCAGCAGCGTGGTTAGCGGGGCCGGAACCTACAATGAGCAGTTCTTC. It translates to CASSVVSGAGTYNEQFF.

This clonotype was recorded many times. The gene calls are TRBV20-1 and TRBJ1-4; D gene unclear. The V and J ends lost 3 bases and 5 bases respectively, with 19 bases between them. From germline, CDR1 is DFQATT and CDR2 SNEGSKA (reference sequence). This CDR3 region has 16 residues. The CDR3 spells CSASVSIDLGNEKLFF. The DNA of the CDR3 is TGCAGTGCTAGTGTATCGATAGACTTGGGGAATGAAAAACTGTTTTTT.

This chain connects TRBV20-1 to TRBJ2-3; D possibly matches TRBD1 or TRBD2 (7 bases each). There are 15 residues in the CDR3. Germline loops: CDR1 DFQATT, CDR2 SNEGSKA (reference sequence). V was shortened by 3 bases and J by 6 bases, with 19 bases between the two germline ends. CDR3 nucleotide sequence: TGCAGTGCTAGGGGCAGGGGGGGCTTTAGGGATACGCAGTATTTT. It specifies CSARGRGGFRDTQYF.

Ten or more counts support this clonotype. The chain joins TRBV11-3 to TRBJ1-1; D is unresolved. The CDR3 is 13 residues long. Trimming took 1 base from V and 4 from J, leaving 7 bases between them. Germline-derived CDR1 and CDR2 are SGHNT and YENEEA. The CDR3, as DNA: TGTGCCAGCAGCTTAGTAGGGAGCACTGAAGCTTTCTTT. Its translation is CASSLVGSTEAFF.

This clonotype was counted at least ten times. This rearrangement joins TRBV18 to TRBJ2-7; D is perhaps TRBD1 (5 bases). Trimming took 2 bases from V and 5 from J, leaving 10 bases between them. Germline V gene lookup returns CDR1 KGHSH and CDR2 LQKENI. The CDR3 has 13 amino acids. CDR3 sequence (DNA): TGTGCCAGCTCACCAGGCAGGGCCCACGAGCAGTACTTC. Protein: CASSPGRAHEQYF. Using reference TRBV18 and TRBJ2-7 for the parts outside the CDR3, the full variable domain is NAGVMQNPRHLVRRRGQEARLRCSPMKGHSHVYWYRQLPEEGLKFMVYLQKENIIDESGMPKERFSAEFPKEGPSILRIQQVVRGDSAAYFCASSPGRAHEQYFGPGTRLTVT.

The rearrangement links TRBV7-2 to TRBJ2-6; a possible D gene is TRBD2 (6 bases). CDR3 size: 17 residues. The V and J ends lost 1 base and 2 bases respectively, with 12 bases between them. Germline CDR1 and CDR2: SGHTA and FQGNSA. CDR3 bases: TGTGCCAGCAGCTTAGGACTAGTTAGAGCTGGGGCCAACGTCCTGACTTTC. Encoded protein: CASSLGLVRAGANVLTF. The full variable domain, completed using reference TRBV7-2 and TRBJ2-6, is GAGVSQSPSNKVTEKGKDVELRCDPISGHTALYWYRQSLGQGLEFLIYFQGNSAPDKSGLPSDRFSAERTGGSVSTLTIQRTQQEDSAVYLCASSLGLVRAGANVLTFGAGSRLTVL.

The chain recombines TRBV11-3 with TRBJ2-1; 8 bases are shared with TRBD2. Trimming took 7 bases from V and 7 from J; bases not matched to a gene: 18. The germline gives CDR1 SGHNT, CDR2 YENEEA. The CDR3 runs to 17 residues. CDR3 in amino acids: CASTNGGWRGGGNEQFF. The CDR3 DNA follows: TGTGCCAGCACCAATGGGGGATGGAGGGGCGGGGGGAATGAGCAGTTCTTC. Looking up the rest from reference TRBV11-3 and TRBJ2-1 gives the full variable domain: EAGVVQSPRYKIIEKKQPVAFWCNPISGHNTLYWYLQNLGQGPELLIRYENEEAVDDSQLPKDRFSAERLKGVDSTLKIQPAELGDSAVYLCASTNGGWRGGGNEQFFGPGTRLTVL.